What follows describes a single T cell receptor beta chain. Its antigen is still unknown. CDR1 is MNHNS, CDR2 SASEGT, per germline. The CDR3 has 15 amino acids. V was pared by 9 bases and J by 0 bases, with 14 bases between. The sample originates from a study of cytomegalovirus exposure and HLA in healthy donors. Study-level background: There were around 100 million unique TCR beta sequences, drawn from approximately 190 million T cells, in an earlier analysis.

Study results and caveats: In a later analysis, compared with equally common non-associated chains, HLA-associated beta chains were more expanded. The HLA-A and HLA-B alleles of most subjects were reportedly predicted accurately from TCR beta sequences.

This PCR relied on a set of 60 Vbeta primers and 13 Jbeta primers. Here immunoSEQ multiplex PCR was the method, and the copy in TCRdb shows in-frame clones only, minus some. The sample includes 120,000 or so clones, approximately 81% of them seen just once. Sequenced input: PBMCs. This chain joins TRBV6-1 and TRBJ1-4, with D tentatively TRBD1 (5 bases). This clonotype was sampled from a man younger than 30 in good health and CMV-seronegative. The CDR3 DNA reads TGTGCCAGTAGGGGAGGAGTTGCAACTAATGAAAAACTGTTTTTT. It translates to CASRGGVATNEKLFF.